This T cell receptor (beta chain) stems from a study of shared T cell receptors in the human thymus. V dropped 6 bases and J dropped 3; count of bases not matched to a gene: 4. The CDR3 sequence is 15 residues long. CDR1 is MRHNA, CDR2 SNTAGT, per germline. Data came from immunoSEQ multiplex PCR; TCRdb stores just in-frame clones and leaves some out. Of approximately 400,000 clones detected, approximately 95% appear once; the ten largest clones hold 0.015% to 0.02%. The sequence derives from a human donor. The rearrangement joins TRBV6-4 to TRBJ2-5, with 13 bases identical to TRBD2. Sequenced sample: thymocytes. For the CDR3, the DNA is TGTGCCAGCAGGGGACTAGCGGGGTCGGAAGAGACCCAGTACTTC. It translates to CASRGLAGSEETQYF.